This T cell receptor beta chain derives from a study of T cells in narcolepsy. Study-level information: Donors had narcolepsy type 1 or type 2, or were healthy controls.

Study observations and caveats: HCRT-specific and TRIB2-specific autoreactive clonotypes appeared among same-patient CSF and blood CD4+ clonotypes. Some memory CD4+ repertoires had no autoreactive clone sequences.

The CDR3 extends over 12 amino acids. The V and J ends lost 0 bases and 6 bases respectively, with 5 bases between them. Per germline, CDR1 MRHNA and CDR2 SNTAGT. Generated by immunoSEQ multiplex PCR, the TCRdb table keeps only in-frame clones and is missing some. The data hold 25,000 to 40,000 clones, with almost 90% observed a single time. Comment on this clone: Its antigen is undetermined.

The TCR comes from a human donor with narcolepsy. Sequencing input: CD45RA- memory CD4+ T cells from PBMCs. The rearrangement uses TRBV6-4 and TRBJ1-1; D is ambiguous. DNA of the CDR3: TGTGCCAGCAGTGACTCGAGGGCTGAAGCTTTCTTT. The encoded protein is CASSDSRAEAFF.